Described below is a single T cell receptor (beta chain) sequence and its context. The antigen is undetermined. TCRdb redid the calling of the 5' RACE reads with MiXCR, one entry per CDR3 protein. Among fewer than 150,000 distinct CDR3 sequences listed, about 15% were seen once. This record belongs to a study of T-cell memory formation after mild COVID-19. Findings and caveats of the study: Of the contracting clones, CD4+ ones lay mainly in CM and EM, and CD8+ ones in EMRA.

CDR3 size: 13 residues. V lost 4 bases, J lost 4 bases, and 13 bases lay in between. The germline gives CDR1 SQVTM, CDR2 ANQGSEA. This clonotype was obtained from a man between 18 and 29 years old who had mild COVID-19 (a few samples of this study predate the infection). Cell type and time point are not known. Sequencing was done on a sample of PBMCs or a T cell subset sorted from them (not recorded which). The chain joins TRBV29-1 to TRBJ1-2, with D possibly matching TRBD1 (5 bases). CDR3 in DNA: TGCAGCGTTGTAATCGGCAGGGTCTATGGCTACACCTTC. It specifies CSVVIGRVYGYTF.